Below, one T cell receptor (beta chain) is given with its context. Its target is unknown. These data belong to a study of shared clonotypes between healthy human individuals. Study at large: Researchers drew samples from a couple of women and a few men aged 18 to 49.

Points from the study as a whole: Generation probability values for non-shared clonotypes were lower than those for clonotypes shared by all four donors. Among the subsets, naive ones generally showed larger estimated richness than memory ones.

The germline gives CDR1 LNHDA, CDR2 SQIVND (reference sequence). Trimming left V 6 bases short and J 0 bases short, with 14 bases between. The CDR3 extends over 16 amino acids. Investigators divided CD4+ cells into CD45RA+ naive and CD45RA-negative memory subsets. The protocol was immunoSEQ multiplex PCR, while the TCRdb copy is restricted to in-frame clones and leaves out a portion. Of about 2,500,000 clones listed, more than 90% are singletons. This clonotype was sampled from a man in his late teens or twenties in good health. The sequencing sample was made of naive CD4+ T cells sorted from blood. Subset indicated: CD45RA+ positively selected. V gene TRBV19 combines with J gene TRBJ2-2, with D possibly matching TRBD1 (5 bases). The CDR3 nucleotides read TGTGCCAGTAGAAGGAACAGGCCCTCGAACACCGGGGAGCTGTTTTTT. Its protein product is CASRRNRPSNTGELFF.